What follows are 17 T cell receptor beta chains derived from one specimen sequenced in a study of shared clonotypes between healthy human individuals. Method: immunoSEQ multiplex PCR; TCRdb's copy keeps in-frame clones and lacks some. Seen here are some 2,400,000 clones, more than 90% observed once, and the top ten hold around 0.13%. Sequenced: naive CD4+ T cells sorted from blood. The sample's subset: CD45RA+ positively selected. These TCRs come from a man between 18 and 35 years old in good health.

V is TRBV6-1 and J is TRBJ1-1; possible D gene TRBD1, 5 bases. Trimming left V 4 bases short and J 6 bases short, with 12 bases between. This CDR3 comprises 13 residues. The germline CDR1 and CDR2 sequences are MNHNS and SASEGT. Here the CDR3 reads CASSARDGAEAFF. DNA of the CDR3: TGTGCCAGCAGTGCCCGGGACGGGGCTGAAGCTTTCTTT.

The chain carries TRBV14 and TRBJ2-3; 7 bases agree with TRBD2. Losses at the gene ends were 6 bases for V and 0 bases for J; bases not matched to a gene: 3. This CDR3 has 14 amino acids. CDR1 and CDR2 (germline): SGHDN, FVKESK. CDR3 region: CASSGLVSTDTQYF. Written as DNA, the CDR3 is TGTGCCAGCAGTGGACTAGTTAGCACAGATACGCAGTATTTT.

This chain links TRBV7-9 with TRBJ2-7; the D gene is possibly TRBD1 (5 bases). V lost 1 base to trimming and J lost 5 bases, with 18 bases between them. The CDR3 runs to 16 residues. Germline CDR1 is SEHNR and CDR2 is FQNEAQ (reference sequence). The CDR3 nucleotides read TGTGCCAGCAGCTTAGTTTCAGGACACCTGTCAGACGAGCAGTACTTC. Translating gives CASSLVSGHLSDEQYF.

This chain uses TRBV5-4 with TRBJ2-5; D perhaps matches TRBD2 (6 bases). This CDR3 spans 15 amino acids. The V end was cut by 2 bases, the J end by 0 bases, with 11 bases between. The germline V gene encodes CDR1 SGHNT and CDR2 YYREEE (reference sequence). The CDR3 DNA sequence: TGTGCCAGCAGCTTCCGCGGGGACCACCAAGAGACCCAGTACTTC. Translated, it gives CASSFRGDHQETQYF. Variable domain in full (rest from reference TRBV5-4 and TRBJ2-5): ETGVTQSPTHLIKTRGQQVTLRCSSQSGHNTVSWYQQALGQGPQFIFQYYREEENGRGNFPPRFSGLQFPNYSSELNVNALELDDSALYLCASSFRGDHQETQYFGPGTRLLVL.

The V gene is TRBV28, the J gene TRBJ1-3, with TRBD1 matching over 8 bases. Germline CDR1 is MDHEN and CDR2 is SYDVKM. J gave up 3 bases and V 8 bases, and 9 bases lay outside the gene matches. The CDR3 consists of 15 residues. This chain's CDR3 is CASATGAAGGNTIYF. The CDR3, as DNA: TGTGCCAGCGCGACAGGGGCTGCGGGTGGAAACACCATATATTTT. Full variable domain (rest looked up from reference TRBV28 and TRBJ1-3): DVKVTQSSRYLVKRTGEKVFLECVQDMDHENMFWYRQDPGLGLRLIYFSYDVKMKEKGDIPEGYSVSREKKERFSLILESASTNQTSMYLCASATGAAGGNTIYFGEGSWLTVV.

The chain couples TRBV4-1 to TRBJ2-2; D ambiguous. Trimming took 1 base from V and 2 from J, leaving 11 bases between them. Germline CDR1 MGHRA, CDR2 YSYEKL. The CDR3 runs 16 residues. CDR3 coding DNA: TGCGCCAGCAGCCAAGGTGTACAGATTAACACCGGGGAGCTGTTTTTT. Protein product: CASSQGVQINTGELFF.

The chain recombines TRBV30 with TRBJ1-6; D is possibly TRBD1 (6 bases). Germline V gene sequence: CDR1 GTSNPN, CDR2 SVGIG (reference sequence). Trimming left V 3 bases short and J 9 bases short, with 15 bases between. The CDR3 spans 14 residues. The CDR3, as DNA: TGTGCCTGGAGGAACAGGGACGTTAGTTCACCCCTCCACTTT. Its protein is CAWRNRDVSSPLHF.

The chain uses TRBV25-1 and TRBJ2-7, with 11 bases matching TRBD1. Germline loops: CDR1 MGHDK, CDR2 SYGVNS. Unmatched junction bases numbered 8, after V lost 3 bases and J lost 4 bases. CDR3 length: 16 residues. The chain's CDR3 is CASSDPRTGGVYEQYF. The CDR3 DNA reads TGTGCCAGCAGTGATCCCCGGACAGGGGGCGTGTACGAGCAGTACTTC.

The rearrangement uses TRBV30 and TRBJ2-5; tentatively, D is TRBD2 (5 bases). Germline V gene lookup returns CDR1 GTSNPN and CDR2 SVGIG (reference sequence). The length of the CDR3 is 13 residues. Trimming pared 3 bases from V and 2 bases from J, leaving 10 bases between. CDR3 in DNA: TGTGCCTGGAGCGGACTTGTTCAAGAGACCCAGTACTTC. This encodes CAWSGLVQETQYF.

With respect to this clone: Germline and junction disagree at one end, which may indicate a read error. The chain has TRBV5-4 and TRBJ1-3, with 8 bases lining up with TRBD1. CDR1 and CDR2 (germline): SGHNT, YYREEE (reference sequence). CDR3 length equals 15 residues. The CDR3 loop reads CASSPGQGGGDTIYF. The CDR3 DNA reads TGTGCCAGCAGCCCCGGACAGGGAGGTGGAGACACCATATATTTT.

The rearrangement joins TRBV6-6 to TRBJ1-3; the match to TRBD1 covers 10 bases. The CDR3 sequence is 16 residues long. J lost 3 bases, V lost 5 bases, and 7 bases had no gene match. Germline CDR1 reads MNHNY; CDR2 reads SVGAGI (reference sequence). Written as DNA, the CDR3 is TGTGCCAGCAGTCCCCGACAGGGGGCTCGTGGAAACACCATATATTTT. The encoded protein is CASSPRQGARGNTIYF.

The chain uses TRBV4-1 and TRBJ2-7; a weak D match, TRBD2 (6 bases). Trimming shortened V by 2 bases and J by 5 bases, and 19 bases separated the two germline ends. Germline CDR1 is MGHRA and CDR2 is YSYEKL. CDR3 length: 16 residues. DNA for the CDR3: TGCGCCAGCAGCCAATCGGGTAGCGGACGCCTTGACGAGCAGTACTTC. It is translated as CASSQSGSGRLDEQYF.

The chain joins TRBV6-5 to TRBJ1-2; no definite D call. Trimming took off 8 bases at V and 5 bases at J, with 15 bases between the two ends. Germline CDR1 reads MNHEY; CDR2 reads SVGAGI. The CDR3 extends over 13 amino acids. The CDR3 region has the DNA TGTGCCAGCGAGGAGGGCCTCAGATATGGCTACACCTTC. This translates into CASEEGLRYGYTF.

V gene TRBV5-1 combines with J gene TRBJ2-2; D is possibly TRBD2 (6 bases). Germline loops: CDR1 SGHRS, CDR2 YFSETQ. The V end was cut by 4 bases, the J end by 5 bases, with 15 bases between. There are 15 residues in the CDR3. For the CDR3, the DNA is TGCGCCAGCAGCCAAGAGGGACTTCCAACCGGGGAGCTGTTTTTT. This encodes CASSQEGLPTGELFF.

This chain joins TRBV9 and TRBJ2-1; possible D gene TRBD2, 6 bases. Trimming took off 4 bases at V and 9 bases at J, with 29 bases between the two ends. Germline V CDR1 and CDR2: SGDLS, YYNGEE. The CDR3 is 18 residues long. The CDR3 is CASSTPGGRSGCFCEQFF. The CDR3 bases are TGTGCCAGCAGCACTCCCGGGGGAAGAAGCGGGTGTTTCTGTGAGCAGTTCTTC.

J is TRBJ2-7 and V is TRBV28; TRBD1 matches at 8 bases. Germline loops: CDR1 MDHEN, CDR2 SYDVKM. The J segment lost 4 bases and the V segment lost 1 base, leaving 6 bases of the junction unmatched. This CDR3 has 15 residues. Written as DNA, the CDR3 is TGTGCCAGCAGTTTATTGGGGACAGGCCCATACGAGCAGTACTTC. It encodes CASSLLGTGPYEQYF.

The rearrangement uses TRBV6-6 and TRBJ1-1; a weak D match, TRBD1 (5 bases). V shed 0 bases and J shed 4 bases, with 9 bases lying between them. CDR3 length: 14 residues. CDR1 is MNHNY, CDR2 SVGAGI, per germline (reference sequence). The DNA for the CDR3 is TGTGCCAGCAGTTACTCTTCGGGGCCCACTGAAGCTTTCTTT. Its protein is CASSYSSGPTEAFF.